This T cell receptor beta chain was captured in a study of cytomegalovirus exposure and HLA in healthy donors. Primers: 60 Vbeta forward and 13 Jbeta reverse. Repertoires were generated with immunoSEQ multiplex PCR, while TCRdb's copy carries only in-frame clones and drops some. The repertoire holds over 200,000 clones, about 80% seen once, with 0.58% in the top ten. Study-wide findings and caveats: Across donors, most TCRs were seen rarely, yet some public ones were widespread. In a later analysis, the majority of CMV-associated beta chains seemingly showed HLA restriction. Earlier analysis found most TCR beta V segments productive about 87% or about 30% of the time.

Notes on this clone: As yet, its antigen is unknown.

The sample comprised PBMCs. This sequence originates from a woman aged 40-49 years in good health and CMV-seronegative.

CDR3 nucleotide sequence: TGCAGCGTGTGGGACAGGGAAGATGGCTACACCTTC. Protein sequence: CSVWDREDGYTF. The chain joins TRBV29-1 to TRBJ1-2; 9 nucleotides agree with TRBD1. The germline V gene encodes CDR1 SQVTM and CDR2 ANQGSEA. This CDR3 is 12 amino acids long. V lost 6 bases to trimming and J lost 6 bases; unmatched junction nucleotides: 5.